The rows below give T cell receptor beta chains drawn from one sample of a study of OX40 agonist ivuxolimab in advanced cancers. Repertoires were generated with immunoSEQ multiplex PCR, while TCRdb's copy carries only in-frame clones and drops some. Among 75,000 to 95,000 clones listed, 85% to 95% were seen once. The material was CD4+ or CD8+ T cells sorted from blood, obtained in a trial of the OX40 agonist ivuxolimab. These receptors came from an adult with an advanced solid tumor such as melanoma, head and neck, liver or kidney cancer. CDR3s include the opening cysteine and the closing phenylalanine or tryptophan. D genes are given only for firm matches. Only part of the rows carry a size: once, few, many, or a class if the clone is expanded.

j_gene: TRBJ2-3
v_gene: TRBV13
abundance: -
d_gene: TRBD2
CDR3nt: TGTGCCAGCAGCTTAGGCCTAAGTGGGGGGGACTCAGATACGCAGTATTTT
CDR3aa: CASSLGLSGGDSDTQYF

j_gene: TRBJ2-1
v_gene: TRBV6-5
abundance: -
d_gene: -
CDR3nt: TGTGCCAGCAGTTACGAGCGGGTTTCAGGCGGCAATGAGCAGTTCTTC
CDR3aa: CASSYERVSGGNEQFF

j_gene: TRBJ2-2
v_gene: TRBV13
abundance: -
d_gene: TRBD1
CDR3nt: TGTGCCAGCAGCTCGGACAGGGGGGGGACCGGGGAGCTGTTTTTT
CDR3aa: CASSSDRGGTGELFF

j_gene: TRBJ2-1
v_gene: TRBV27
abundance: once
d_gene: TRBD1
CDR3nt: TGTGCCAGCAGTAACGGACAGGGGGCGCATAATGAGCAGTTCTTC
CDR3aa: CASSNGQGAHNEQFF

j_gene: TRBJ2-7
v_gene: TRBV30
abundance: -
d_gene: -
CDR3nt: TGTGCCTGTGACAGGAACTCCTACGAGCAGTACTTC
CDR3aa: CACDRNSYEQYF

j_gene: TRBJ1-5
v_gene: TRBV12-5
abundance: -
d_gene: TRBD1
CDR3nt: TGTGCTAGTGGTCTTGGGACAGCGAGCAATCAGCCCCAGCATTTT
CDR3aa: CASGLGTASNQPQHF

j_gene: TRBJ2-3
v_gene: TRBV7-8
abundance: -
d_gene: TRBD2
CDR3nt: TGTGCCAGCAGGATCGGGACTAGCGACGCAGATACGCAGTATTTT
CDR3aa: CASRIGTSDADTQYF

j_gene: TRBJ1-4
v_gene: TRBV18
abundance: -
d_gene: TRBD1
CDR3nt: TGTGCCAGCTCACTCCAGGGGGTCGATGAAAAACTGTTTTTT
CDR3aa: CASSLQGVDEKLFF

j_gene: TRBJ2-7
v_gene: TRBV6-8
abundance: -
d_gene: -
CDR3nt: TGTGCCAGCACGGGGAACTACGAGCAGTACTTC
CDR3aa: CASTGNYEQYF

j_gene: TRBJ1-4
v_gene: TRBV5-5
abundance: -
d_gene: -
CDR3nt: TGTGCCAGCAGCTTGTGGGGGGCCCATGAGGTTGGGGAAAAACTGTTTTTT
CDR3aa: CASSLWGAHEVGEKLFF

j_gene: TRBJ1-2
v_gene: TRBV14
abundance: -
d_gene: -
CDR3nt: TGTGCCAGCAGCCAAGTCGGGGAGGGCTACACCTTC
CDR3aa: CASSQVGEGYTF

j_gene: TRBJ2-7
v_gene: TRBV27
abundance: -
d_gene: -
CDR3nt: TGTGCCAGCAGTTTGTCGGTGTATGATGGGGCCACCTACGAGCAGTACTTC
CDR3aa: CASSLSVYDGATYEQYF

j_gene: TRBJ1-2
v_gene: TRBV13
abundance: -
d_gene: -
CDR3nt: TGTGCCAGCAGCTCGCCCGGGACACTCGACTCTAACTATGGCTACACCTTC
CDR3aa: CASSSPGTLDSNYGYTF

j_gene: TRBJ2-7
v_gene: TRBV19
abundance: -
d_gene: TRBD1
CDR3nt: TGTGCCAGTAGGGGACAGGGGTCCTACGAGCAGTACTTC
CDR3aa: CASRGQGSYEQYF

j_gene: TRBJ1-2
v_gene: TRBV19
abundance: -
d_gene: -
CDR3nt: TGTGCCAGTAGTCCGAGACAGGAGTTGAACTATGGCTACACCTTC
CDR3aa: CASSPRQELNYGYTF

j_gene: TRBJ1-5
v_gene: TRBV10-3
abundance: -
d_gene: TRBD1
CDR3nt: TGTGCCATCAGCGCTACAGGGGGCGAGGAACAGCCCCAGCATTTT
CDR3aa: CAISATGGEEQPQHF

j_gene: TRBJ2-6
v_gene: TRBV4-2
abundance: -
d_gene: -
CDR3nt: TGTGCCAGCAGCCAAGATACGGGGTCTGGGGCCAACGTCCTGACTTTC
CDR3aa: CASSQDTGSGANVLTF

j_gene: TRBJ2-5
v_gene: TRBV7-6
abundance: -
d_gene: TRBD2
CDR3nt: TGTGCCAGCCATGTCCAGGGTAAACTAGCGGGGGAAGAGACCCAGTACTTC
CDR3aa: CASHVQGKLAGEETQYF